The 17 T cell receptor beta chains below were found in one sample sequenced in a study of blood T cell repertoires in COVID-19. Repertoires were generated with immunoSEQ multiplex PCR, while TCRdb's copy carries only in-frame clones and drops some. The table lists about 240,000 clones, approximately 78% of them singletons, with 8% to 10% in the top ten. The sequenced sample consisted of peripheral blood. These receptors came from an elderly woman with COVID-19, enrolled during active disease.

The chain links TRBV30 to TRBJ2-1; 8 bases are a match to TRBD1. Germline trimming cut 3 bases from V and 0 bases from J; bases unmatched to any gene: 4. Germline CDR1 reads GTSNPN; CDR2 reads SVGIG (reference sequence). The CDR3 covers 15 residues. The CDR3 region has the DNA TGTGCCTGGAGCCTAGGGACAGGCTCCTACAATGAGCAGTTCTTC. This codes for CAWSLGTGSYNEQFF.

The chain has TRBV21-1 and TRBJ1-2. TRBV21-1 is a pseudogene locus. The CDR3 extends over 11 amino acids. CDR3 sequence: CASSPRYGYTF. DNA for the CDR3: TGTGCCAGCAGCCCCCGCTATGGCTACACCTTC.

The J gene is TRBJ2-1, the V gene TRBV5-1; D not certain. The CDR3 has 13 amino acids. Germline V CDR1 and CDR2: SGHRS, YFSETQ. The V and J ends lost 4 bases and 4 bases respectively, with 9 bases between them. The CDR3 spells CASSLLAYNEQFF. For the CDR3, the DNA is TGCGCCAGCAGCCTCCTTGCGTACAATGAGCAGTTCTTC.

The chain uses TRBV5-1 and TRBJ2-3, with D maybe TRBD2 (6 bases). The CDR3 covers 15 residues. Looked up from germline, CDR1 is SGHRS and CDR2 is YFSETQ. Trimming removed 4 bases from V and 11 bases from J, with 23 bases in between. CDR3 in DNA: TGCGCCAGCAGCCGGGCGGGTCCCCTCGGGGGAGTGCAGTATTTT. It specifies CASSRAGPLGGVQYF.

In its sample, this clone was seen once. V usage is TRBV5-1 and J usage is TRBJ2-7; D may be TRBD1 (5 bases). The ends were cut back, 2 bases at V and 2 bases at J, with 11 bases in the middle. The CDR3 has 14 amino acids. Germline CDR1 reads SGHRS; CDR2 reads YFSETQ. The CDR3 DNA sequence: TGCGCCAGCAGCTTATCTCAGGGCCCCTACGAGCAGTACTTC. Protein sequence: CASSLSQGPYEQYF.

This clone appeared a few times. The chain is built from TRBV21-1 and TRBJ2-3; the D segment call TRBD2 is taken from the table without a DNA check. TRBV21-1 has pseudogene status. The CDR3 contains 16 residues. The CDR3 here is CASSKGFRRGADTQYF. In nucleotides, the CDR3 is TGTGCCAGCAGCAAAGGTTTCCGGCGGGGCGCAGATACGCAGTATTTT.

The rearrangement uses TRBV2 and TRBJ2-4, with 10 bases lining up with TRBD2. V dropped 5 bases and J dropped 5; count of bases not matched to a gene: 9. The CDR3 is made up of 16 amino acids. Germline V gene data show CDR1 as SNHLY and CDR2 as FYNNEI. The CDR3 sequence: CASSSPSGRRQNIQYF. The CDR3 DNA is TGTGCCAGCAGTTCCCCTAGCGGGAGACGTCAAAACATTCAGTACTTC. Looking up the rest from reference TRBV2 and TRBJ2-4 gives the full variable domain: EPEVTQTPSHQVTQMGQEVILRCVPISNHLYFYWYRQILGQKVEFLVSFYNNEISEKSEIFDDQFSVERPDGSNFTLKIRSTKLEDSAMYFCASSSPSGRRQNIQYFGAGTRLSVL.

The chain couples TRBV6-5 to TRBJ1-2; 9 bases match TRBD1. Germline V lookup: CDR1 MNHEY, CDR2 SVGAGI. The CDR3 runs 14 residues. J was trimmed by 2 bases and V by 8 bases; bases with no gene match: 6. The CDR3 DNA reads TGTGCCAGCCGCCGGGGACAGGGAAACTATGGCTACACCTTC. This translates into CASRRGQGNYGYTF.

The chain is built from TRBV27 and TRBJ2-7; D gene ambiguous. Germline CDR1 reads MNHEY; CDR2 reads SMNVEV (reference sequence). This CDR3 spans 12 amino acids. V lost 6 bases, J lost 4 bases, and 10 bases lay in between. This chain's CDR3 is CASRDPGYEQYF. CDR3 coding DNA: TGTGCCAGCAGGGATCCCGGGTACGAGCAGTACTTC.

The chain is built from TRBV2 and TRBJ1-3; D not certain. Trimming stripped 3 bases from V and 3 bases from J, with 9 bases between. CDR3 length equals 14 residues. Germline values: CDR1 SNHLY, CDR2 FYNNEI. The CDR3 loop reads CASSDSSLGNTIYF. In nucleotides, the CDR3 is TGTGCCAGCAGTGACTCGAGCCTTGGAAACACCATATATTTT.

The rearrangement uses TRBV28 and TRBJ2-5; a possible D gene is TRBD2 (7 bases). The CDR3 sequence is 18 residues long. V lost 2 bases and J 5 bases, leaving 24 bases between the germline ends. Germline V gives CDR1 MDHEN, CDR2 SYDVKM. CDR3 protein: CASSLGGADDLGEETQYF. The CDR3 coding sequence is TGTGCCAGCAGTTTAGGGGGGGCGGACGACCTGGGCGAGGAGACCCAGTACTTC.

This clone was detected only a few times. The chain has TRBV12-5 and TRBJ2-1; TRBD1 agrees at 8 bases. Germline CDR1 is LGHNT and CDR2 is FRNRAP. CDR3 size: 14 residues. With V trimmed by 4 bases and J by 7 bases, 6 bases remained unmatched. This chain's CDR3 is CASGSDRVRNEQFF. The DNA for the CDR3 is TGTGCTAGTGGTTCGGACAGGGTGCGGAATGAGCAGTTCTTC.

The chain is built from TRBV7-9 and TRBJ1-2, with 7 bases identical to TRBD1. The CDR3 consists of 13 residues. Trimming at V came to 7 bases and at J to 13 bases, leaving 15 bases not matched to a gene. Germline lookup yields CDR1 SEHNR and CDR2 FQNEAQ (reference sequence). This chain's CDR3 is CASTLLGQISPTF. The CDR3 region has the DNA TGTGCCAGCACCCTATTGGGACAGATATCACCCACCTTC.

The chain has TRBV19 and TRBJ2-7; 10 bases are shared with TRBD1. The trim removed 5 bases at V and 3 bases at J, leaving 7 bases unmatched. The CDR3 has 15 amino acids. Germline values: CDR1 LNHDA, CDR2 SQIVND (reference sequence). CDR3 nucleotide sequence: TGTGCCAGTAGTCAAAAGACAGGGGGCTTCTACGAGCAGTACTTC. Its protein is CASSQKTGGFYEQYF.

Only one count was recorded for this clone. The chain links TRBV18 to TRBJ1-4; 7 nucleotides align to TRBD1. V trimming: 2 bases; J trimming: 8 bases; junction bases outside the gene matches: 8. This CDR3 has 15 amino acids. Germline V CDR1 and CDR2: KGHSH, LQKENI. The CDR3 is CASSPKTGVLEKLFF. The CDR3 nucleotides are TGTGCCAGCTCACCAAAAACAGGGGTGTTGGAAAAACTGTTTTTT.

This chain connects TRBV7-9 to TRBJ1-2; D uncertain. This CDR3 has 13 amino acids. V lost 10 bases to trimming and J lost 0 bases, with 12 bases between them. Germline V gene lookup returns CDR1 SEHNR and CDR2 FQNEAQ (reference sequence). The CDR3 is CATHRGANYGYTF. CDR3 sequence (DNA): TGTGCCACCCACCGCGGGGCTAACTATGGCTACACCTTC. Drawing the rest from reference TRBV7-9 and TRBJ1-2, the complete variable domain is DTGVSQNPRHKITKRGQNVTFRCDPISEHNRLYWYRQTLGQGPEFLTYFQNEAQLEKSRLLSDRFSAERPKGSFSTLEIQRTEQGDSAMYLCATHRGANYGYTFGSGTRLTVV.

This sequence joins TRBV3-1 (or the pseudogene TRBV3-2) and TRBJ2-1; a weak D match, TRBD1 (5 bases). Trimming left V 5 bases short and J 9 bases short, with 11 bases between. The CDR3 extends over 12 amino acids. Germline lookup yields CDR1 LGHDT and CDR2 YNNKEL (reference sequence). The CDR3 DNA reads TGTGCCAGCAGCACCACAGGCGGTGAGCAGTTCTTC. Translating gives CASSTTGGEQFF.